This TCR beta chain comes out of a study of cytomegalovirus exposure and HLA in healthy donors. Study background: The use of the same platform for the 130 or so validation repertoires and the roughly 700 first-cohort repertoires was reported by a later analysis. General observations from the study: Among TCR beta chains, those listed as cytomegalovirus-associated numbered under 200. Among TCR sequences, most were rare, though some public TCRs appeared in many donors.

The approximately 120-subject validation cohort, separate from the approximately 670-subject first cohort, included the donors. Concerning this clone itself: No antigen is known for it.

Clones were sequenced by immunoSEQ multiplex PCR, and TCRdb holds only the in-frame ones, with some missing. The data contain about 130,000 clones, 89% of them singletons. The CDR3 sequence is 16 residues long. The ends were cut back, 4 bases at V and 1 base at J, with 16 bases in the middle. Germline V gene data show CDR1 as MNHEY and CDR2 as SMNVEV (reference sequence). The receptor was derived from a woman between 18 and 29 years old in good health and CMV-seronegative. Material for sequencing was PBMCs. V usage is TRBV27 and J usage is TRBJ2-5, with D maybe TRBD1 (6 bases). The CDR3 nucleotides are TGTGCCAGCAGTTCTCAGGGGTGGTGGGGCCAAGAGACCCAGTACTTC. As protein: CASSSQGWWGQETQYF.